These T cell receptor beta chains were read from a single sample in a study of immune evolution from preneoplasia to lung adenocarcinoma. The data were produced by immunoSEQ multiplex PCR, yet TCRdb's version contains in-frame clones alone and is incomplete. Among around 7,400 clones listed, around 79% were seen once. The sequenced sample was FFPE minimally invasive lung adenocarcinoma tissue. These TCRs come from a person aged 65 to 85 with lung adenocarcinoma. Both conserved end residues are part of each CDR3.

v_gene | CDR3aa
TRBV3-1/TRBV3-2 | CASGETQYF
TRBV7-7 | CASSPRTAGNQPQHF
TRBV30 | CACGAGGVQPQHF
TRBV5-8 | CASSWEGMNTEAFF
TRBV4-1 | CASSQGGLAGGLETQYF
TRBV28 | CASISGQGFNHPQHF
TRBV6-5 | CASSYPRGGRGTQYF
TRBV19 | CASSTRDASSYNEQFF
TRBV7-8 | CASSIIQVGSYEQYF
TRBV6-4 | CASSDSSGGANEQFF
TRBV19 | CASSIEGVNTEAFF
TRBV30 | CAWSPGGAGGLEQYF
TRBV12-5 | CASGPLGGTLGTEQYF
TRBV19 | CASSFRPTDTQYF
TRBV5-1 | CASSSGAGGETQYF
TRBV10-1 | CANRLYGYTF
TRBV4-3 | CASSQDLAGADYNEQFF
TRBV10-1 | CASSSGAEETQYF